This T cell receptor (beta chain) was sequenced for a study of shared clonotypes between healthy human individuals. TCRdb's table, derived via immunoSEQ multiplex PCR, lists solely in-frame clones and lacks some. In the table there are 300,000 to 400,000 clones, around 67% of which are singletons. The germline gives CDR1 SGHNT, CDR2 YYREEE (reference sequence). The V gene lost 0 bases and the J gene lost 2 bases, with 11 bases spanning the gap. The CDR3 covers 15 residues. This chain links TRBV5-4 with TRBJ1-2; tentative D call: TRBD1 (6 bases). The source is a man aged 25-40 years in good health. The sample consisted of memory CD4+ T cells sorted from blood. The subset: CD45RA-negative fraction. DNA for the CDR3: TGTGCCAGCAGCTTGGGACAGGCGGCGAACTATGGCTACACCTTC. Encoded protein: CASSLGQAANYGYTF.